The 26 T cell receptor beta chains in this list originate from one sample, sequenced in a study of human T cells and chemical hapten exposure. What the library attached to individual cDNA molecules were unique molecular identifiers. TCRdb ran MiXCR on the reads and lists one entry per CDR3 protein. In the table there are about 120,000 distinct CDR3 sequences, 8.5% to 9% of which are singletons. Unfractionated whole blood was the source of the extracted total RNA. The sequenced material came from whole blood. These receptor sequences come from a human donor in good health. Some clones in this sample may be carry-over from other donors' samples.

The rearrangement joins TRBV20-1 to TRBJ2-1; D ambiguous. The CDR3 covers 14 residues. Germline V lookup: CDR1 DFQATT, CDR2 SNEGSKA (reference sequence). Trimming left V 7 bases short and J 10 bases short, with 23 bases between. The CDR3 region is CSVEGDRGIPEQFF. Here the CDR3 DNA reads TGCAGTGTCGAAGGCGACCGTGGGATCCCAGAGCAGTTCTTC.

This clonotype was recorded many times. The rearrangement uses TRBV4-3 and TRBJ1-6, with 9 nucleotides matching TRBD1. Losses at the gene ends were 0 bases for V and 5 bases for J; bases not matched to a gene: 5. CDR1 LGHNA and CDR2 YSLEER come from the germline V gene. This CDR3 contains 17 residues. CDR3 sequence reads: CASSQDDRGANNSPLHF. The DNA for the CDR3 is TGCGCCAGCAGCCAAGACGACAGGGGGGCCAATAATTCACCCCTCCACTTT.

A few counts support this clonotype. This chain's CDR3 is CASSSQGAGNEQFF. The CDR3 DNA is TGTGCCAGCAGTTCACAGGGGGCGGGGAATGAGCAGTTCTTC. The rearrangement links TRBV12-3 or TRBV12-4 to TRBJ2-1; 9 bases map to TRBD1. V was clipped by 4 bases and J by 7 bases; unmatched bases: 5. The CDR3 consists of 14 residues.

This clonotype was counted ten times or more. The CDR3 DNA reads as TGTGCCAGCAGCTTCCCCGGGACTAGCGGACAAGAGACCCAGTACTTC. Its protein is CASSFPGTSGQETQYF. V usage is TRBV7-9 and J usage is TRBJ2-5, with 11 nucleotides matching TRBD2. V dropped 3 bases and J dropped 2; count of bases not matched to a gene: 5. This CDR3 contains 16 residues. CDR1 and CDR2 from the germline V gene are SEHNR and FQNEAQ (reference sequence).

There are many counts of this clonotype. The chain couples TRBV28 to TRBJ2-1; 7 bases fit TRBD2. The V segment lost 3 bases and the J segment 7 bases; nucleotides outside the gene matches: 12. The CDR3 covers 16 residues. CDR1 is MDHEN and CDR2 is SYDVKM in the germline V gene. The chain's CDR3 is CASSFPKGGGGNEQFF. CDR3 nucleotides: TGTGCCAGCAGTTTCCCGAAAGGCGGGGGAGGGAATGAGCAGTTCTTC.

This clonotype was recorded many times. V is TRBV20-1 and J is TRBJ1-5; weak D call: TRBD1 (5 bases). V was trimmed by 5 bases and J by 0 bases, leaving 11 bases between them. CDR1 is DFQATT and CDR2 is SNEGSKA in the germline V gene (reference sequence). The CDR3 runs 14 residues. The CDR3 protein is CSAPIGGSNQPQHF. DNA for the CDR3: TGCAGTGCTCCCATCGGGGGTAGCAATCAGCCCCAGCATTTT.

This clonotype was seen repeatedly, ten times or more. The V call is TRBV6-5, the J call TRBJ1-2; D gene uncertain. Per germline, CDR1 MNHEY and CDR2 SVGAGI. Trimming removed 10 bases from V and 4 bases from J, with 16 bases in between. CDR3 length: 13 amino acids. This CDR3 is CATLTRSSYGYTF. CDR3 sequence (DNA): TGTGCCACTCTGACACGCAGCAGCTATGGCTACACCTTC.

Concerning this clonotype: An end of the junction differs from the germline gene, which may be a read error. The chain employs TRBV19 and TRBJ1-5; D unresolved. From germline, CDR1 is LNHDA and CDR2 SQIVND (reference sequence). The CDR3 consists of 8 residues. The CDR3: CASSPRDF. DNA for the CDR3: TGTGCCAGTAGTCCCCGGGATTTT.

The chain is built from TRBV6-1 and TRBJ2-2; TRBD1 aligns across 10 bases. The CDR3 runs 15 residues. V dropped 4 bases and J dropped 5; count of bases not matched to a gene: 4. CDR1 is MNHNS and CDR2 is SASEGT in the germline V gene. The CDR3, as DNA: TGTGCCAGCAGTGCGGGACAGGGGATAACCGGGGAGCTGTTTTTT. Amino acid sequence: CASSAGQGITGELFF.

There are a few counts of this clonotype. The chain has TRBV7-6 and TRBJ2-5, with D unclear. Trimming shortened V by 4 bases and J by 5 bases, and 8 bases separated the two germline ends. Germline V gene sequence: CDR1 SGHVS, CDR2 FNYEAQ. The length of the CDR3 is 12 residues. Written as DNA, the CDR3 is TGTGCCAGCAGCTCCCCCTCGGAGACCCAGTACTTC. Its protein is CASSSPSETQYF.

The V call is TRBV5-1, the J call TRBJ2-1, with 12 bases matching TRBD1. The V and J ends lost 4 bases and 5 bases, in that order; junction bases with no gene match: 7. The length of the CDR3 is 16 residues. The germline gives CDR1 SGHRS, CDR2 YFSETQ. The DNA of the CDR3 is TGCGCCAGCAGCCCGGGGACAGGGGGCAACCACAATGAGCAGTTCTTC. Translating it yields CASSPGTGGNHNEQFF. Full variable domain (rest looked up from reference TRBV5-1 and TRBJ2-1): KAGVTQTPRYLIKTRGQQVTLSCSPISGHRSVSWYQQTPGQGLQFLFEYFSETQRNKGNFPGRFSGRQFSNSRSEMNVSTLELGDSALYLCASSPGTGGNHNEQFFGPGTRLTVL.

The chain links TRBV7-9 to TRBJ2-5, with D possibly matching TRBD2 (5 bases). CDR1 and CDR2 from the germline V gene are SEHNR and FQNEAQ (reference sequence). Between the trimmed V and J ends, which lost 2 bases and 0 bases, there was a span of 16 bases. CDR3 length: 17 amino acids. This chain's CDR3 is CASSLNAGPSYQETQYF. As DNA, the CDR3 is TGTGCCAGCAGCTTAAACGCGGGTCCTTCGTACCAAGAGACCCAGTACTTC.

At least ten counts were recorded for this clonotype. The gene calls are TRBV12-5 and TRBJ1-1; D gene uncertain. CDR1 and CDR2 (germline): LGHNT, FRNRAP. This CDR3 is 13 amino acids long. Trimming cost V 9 bases and J 0 bases, with 11 bases left between them. The CDR3 spells CARYKIMNTEAFF. For the CDR3, the DNA is TGTGCTAGGTACAAGATCATGAACACTGAAGCTTTCTTT.

Ten or more counts support this clonotype. The rearrangement uses TRBV7-9 and TRBJ2-2; D uncertain. The V gene's germline CDR1 is SEHNR and CDR2 FQNEAQ (reference sequence). V lost 2 bases, J lost 3 bases, and 10 bases lay in between. There are 15 residues in the CDR3. CDR3 protein: CASSLSLRDTGELFF. In DNA, the CDR3 is TGTGCCAGCAGCTTATCCCTACGGGACACCGGGGAGCTGTTTTTT.

This clonotype was found many times. A read error may produce the germline difference seen at one junction end. The V call is TRBV29-1, the J call TRBJ2-7, with D perhaps TRBD2 (6 bases). The CDR3 spans 14 residues. Germline CDR1 is SQVTM and CDR2 is ANQGSEA. This chain's CDR3 is CSALPLWDSNEQYF. CDR3 in DNA: TGCAGCGCCCTCCCTCTCTGGGACTCCAACGAGCAGTACTTC.

This clonotype has at least ten counts. This sequence joins TRBV19 and TRBJ1-2; TRBD1 matches 8 bases. With V trimmed by 4 bases and J by 8 bases, 6 bases remained unmatched. CDR1 is LNHDA and CDR2 is SQIVND in the germline V gene (reference sequence). The CDR3 covers 13 residues. The CDR3, as DNA: TGTGCCAGTAGTACAGGGGGCGCCTGGGGCTACACCTTC. Protein: CASSTGGAWGYTF.

This sequence joins TRBV14 and TRBJ2-3, with D unresolved. Germline V gives CDR1 SGHDN, CDR2 FVKESK. V was pared by 0 bases and J by 0 bases, with 7 bases between. This CDR3 comprises 15 residues. CDR3 region: CASSQDNPSTDTQYF. The CDR3 nucleotides are TGTGCCAGCAGCCAAGATAACCCAAGCACAGATACGCAGTATTTT.

This chain uses TRBV5-1 with TRBJ2-3; D is possibly TRBD1 (6 bases). In germline, CDR1 is SGHRS, CDR2 YFSETQ. The V and J ends lost 0 bases and 3 bases respectively, with 17 bases between them. The CDR3 length is 17 residues. The DNA for the CDR3 is TGCGCCAGCAGCTTGGCGGGACATCAACAGGGTACAGATACGCAGTATTTT. This sequence encodes CASSLAGHQQGTDTQYF. Full variable domain (outside the CDR3, taken from reference TRBV5-1 and TRBJ2-3): KAGVTQTPRYLIKTRGQQVTLSCSPISGHRSVSWYQQTPGQGLQFLFEYFSETQRNKGNFPGRFSGRQFSNSRSEMNVSTLELGDSALYLCASSLAGHQQGTDTQYFGPGTRLTVL.

This clonotype was seen repeatedly, ten times or more. V gene TRBV20-1 combines with J gene TRBJ1-5, with 8 bases matching TRBD1. Germline CDR1 reads DFQATT; CDR2 reads SNEGSKA (reference sequence). This CDR3 comprises 15 residues. J lost 3 bases, V lost 2 bases, and 6 bases had no gene match. The CDR3 spells CSARPGQGNNQPQHF. In DNA form, the CDR3 reads TGCAGTGCTAGACCCGGACAGGGTAACAATCAGCCCCAGCATTTT.

The chain uses TRBV6-1 and TRBJ2-1; 8 bases are a match to TRBD2. The ends lost 4 bases at V and 4 bases at J; junction bases unmatched: 15. Germline values: CDR1 MNHNS, CDR2 SASEGT. This CDR3 has 18 residues. The CDR3 coding sequence is TGTGCCAGCAGTGGACCCGTCGGAGAGCGGGGGAGGTACAATGAGCAGTTCTTC. It specifies CASSGPVGERGRYNEQFF.

This clonotype was recorded a few times. The chain uses TRBV7-2 and TRBJ2-3; 9 nucleotides agree with TRBD2. Germline CDR1 is SGHTA and CDR2 is FQGNSA. V trimming: 1 base; J trimming: 3 bases; junction bases outside the gene matches: 5. The CDR3 has 16 residues. The CDR3 DNA sequence: TGTGCCAGCAGCTTAGTTCTAGCGGGGAGGACAGATACGCAGTATTTT. Its translation is CASSLVLAGRTDTQYF. Full variable domain (remainder filled in from reference TRBV7-2 and TRBJ2-3): GAGVSQSPSNKVTEKGKDVELRCDPISGHTALYWYRQSLGQGLEFLIYFQGNSAPDKSGLPSDRFSAERTGGSVSTLTIQRTQQEDSAVYLCASSLVLAGRTDTQYFGPGTRLTVL.

This clonotype was counted ten times or more. This rearrangement joins TRBV20-1 to TRBJ1-4; D is possibly TRBD1 (6 bases). The V gene lost 5 bases and the J gene lost 1 base, with 14 bases spanning the gap. The CDR3 is 15 residues long. CDR1 is DFQATT and CDR2 is SNEGSKA in the germline V gene (reference sequence). The CDR3 region is CSAVGGGGTNEKLFF. CDR3 bases: TGCAGTGCTGTGGGAGGGGGGGGAACTAATGAAAAACTGTTTTTT.

This clonotype was picked up many times. In nucleotides, the CDR3 is TGTGCCAGCAGCGTAGATTTCGGGCTGTACCAGCCCCAGCATTTT. This translates into CASSVDFGLYQPQHF. This rearrangement joins TRBV9 to TRBJ1-5; no reliable D call. This CDR3 spans 15 amino acids. The ends were cut back, 0 bases at V and 7 bases at J, with 14 bases in the middle. In germline, CDR1 is SGDLS, CDR2 YYNGEE.

This clonotype was counted at least ten times. This rearrangement joins TRBV6-6 to TRBJ1-3; 8 positions agree with TRBD1. The trim removed 7 bases at V and 3 bases at J, leaving 5 bases unmatched. The germline V gene has CDR1 MNHNY and CDR2 SVGAGI (reference sequence). The CDR3 sequence is 14 residues long. The CDR3 loop is CASIHRGDGNTIYF. The CDR3 DNA follows: TGTGCCAGCATCCACAGGGGGGATGGAAACACCATATATTTT.

The chain is built from TRBV2 and TRBJ1-3, with D hard to call. CDR1 is SNHLY and CDR2 is FYNNEI in the germline V gene. CDR3 size: 14 residues. The ends were cut back, 3 bases at V and 2 bases at J, with 8 bases in the middle. This CDR3 is CASSERVAGNTIYF. CDR3 DNA sequence: TGTGCCAGCAGTGAGAGAGTCGCTGGAAACACCATATATTTT.

The J gene is TRBJ2-3, the V gene TRBV3-1; TRBD2 agrees at 8 bases. The CDR3 sequence is 15 residues long. The germline CDR1 and CDR2 sequences are LGHDT and YNNKEL (reference sequence). V shed 4 bases, J shed 3 bases, and the junction held 6 bases outside the gene matches. The CDR3 here is CASSLLAVGTDTQYF. CDR3 coding DNA: TGTGCCAGCAGCCTACTAGCGGTGGGAACAGATACGCAGTATTTT.